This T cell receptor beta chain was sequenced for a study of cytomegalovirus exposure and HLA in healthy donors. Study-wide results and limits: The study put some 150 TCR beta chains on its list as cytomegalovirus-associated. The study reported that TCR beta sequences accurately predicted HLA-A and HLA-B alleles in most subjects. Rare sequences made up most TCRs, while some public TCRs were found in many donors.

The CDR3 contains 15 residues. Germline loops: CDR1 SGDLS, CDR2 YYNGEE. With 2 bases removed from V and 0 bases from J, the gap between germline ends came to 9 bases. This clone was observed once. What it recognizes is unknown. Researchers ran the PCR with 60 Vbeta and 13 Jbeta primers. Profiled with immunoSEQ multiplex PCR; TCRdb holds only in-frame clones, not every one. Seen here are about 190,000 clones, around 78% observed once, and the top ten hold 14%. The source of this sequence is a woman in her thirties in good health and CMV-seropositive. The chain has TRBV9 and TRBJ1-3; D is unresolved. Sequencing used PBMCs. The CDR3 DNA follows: TGTGCCAGCAGCGTTTCAGCGAGCTCTGGAAACACCATATATTTT. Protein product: CASSVSASSGNTIYF.